This TCR beta chain was sequenced for a study of cytomegalovirus exposure and HLA in healthy donors. Study as a whole: Of all 370 or so donors who were genotyped, around 79% belonged to the Caucasian-associated ancestry cluster. The study, taken as a whole, reports: Sequencing depth roughly uniform across donors was assumed in presence/absence analyses. Most of the TCR beta V segments (in an earlier analysis) were productive either about 87% or about 30% of the time.

V lost 2 bases, J lost 3 bases, and 4 bases stayed unmatched. The CDR3 sequence is 14 residues long. Germline V gene lookup returns CDR1 SGHRS and CDR2 YFSETQ. Healthy bone marrow donors supplied every sample. Comments on this clone: Its antigen is still unknown.

Use of 60 Vbeta and 13 Jbeta primers characterized the PCR. This table comes from immunoSEQ multiplex PCR, and its TCRdb copy is limited to in-frame clones, with some not included. Recorded for this sample: 150,000 to 200,000 clones. The receptor was isolated from a woman aged 60-75 years in good health and CMV-seronegative. Input material: PBMCs. The chain is built from TRBV5-1 and TRBJ2-7; 8 bases map to TRBD1. CDR3 sequence reads: CASSFVGQDYEQYF. The CDR3, as DNA: TGCGCCAGCAGCTTTGTGGGACAGGACTACGAGCAGTACTTC.